This TCR beta chain was captured in a study of cytomegalovirus exposure and HLA in healthy donors. At the level of the study: Out of approximately 400 genotyped donors, about 80% belonged to the Caucasian-associated ancestry cluster.

The PCR was carried out with 60 Vbeta primers and 13 Jbeta primers. Profiled with immunoSEQ multiplex PCR; TCRdb holds only in-frame clones, not every one. The sample yields roughly 250,000 clones, about 80% seen once. Trimming took off 1 base at V and 8 bases at J, with 11 bases between the two ends. The CDR3 extends over 13 amino acids. The germline V gene encodes CDR1 SEHNR and CDR2 FQNEAQ (reference sequence). The sequence came from a girl aged 2-9 years in good health and CMV-seronegative. Sequenced material: PBMCs. The chain couples TRBV7-9 to TRBJ1-2; perhaps TRBD1 as D (5 bases). The CDR3 DNA reads TGTGCCAGCAGCTTAGGCGGAGGGGAAGGCTACACCTTC. Translating gives CASSLGGGEGYTF.